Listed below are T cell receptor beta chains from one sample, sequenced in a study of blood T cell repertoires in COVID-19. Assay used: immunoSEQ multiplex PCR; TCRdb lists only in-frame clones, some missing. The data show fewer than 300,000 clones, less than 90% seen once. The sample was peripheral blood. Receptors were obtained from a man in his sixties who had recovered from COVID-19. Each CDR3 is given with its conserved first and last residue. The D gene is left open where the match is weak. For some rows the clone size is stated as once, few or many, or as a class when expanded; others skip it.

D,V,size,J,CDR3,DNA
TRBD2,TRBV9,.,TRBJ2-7,CASSLLSGGAVHEQYF,TGTGCCAGCAGCCTCCTTAGCGGGGGGGCGGTCCACGAGCAGTACTTC
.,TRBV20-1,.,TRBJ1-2,CSASRTDAGYGYTF,TGCAGTGCTAGTCGGACAGACGCTGGGTATGGCTACACCTTC
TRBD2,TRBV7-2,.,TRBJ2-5,CASRSARGGASETQYF,TGTGCCAGCAGATCCGCCCGCGGGGGGGCCAGCGAGACCCAGTACTTC
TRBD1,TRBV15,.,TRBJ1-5,CATSDRDVSNQPQHF,TGTGCCACCAGTGACAGGGATGTGAGCAATCAGCCCCAGCATTTT
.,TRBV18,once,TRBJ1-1,CASSPDSYTEAFF,TGTGCCAGCTCACCGGACAGTTACACTGAAGCTTTCTTT
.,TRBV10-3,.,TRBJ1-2,CAISPGQPGHGYTF,TGTGCCATCAGCCCCGGACAGCCGGGCCATGGCTACACCTTC
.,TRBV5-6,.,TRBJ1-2,CASSTADYGYTF,TGTGCCAGCAGCACAGCTGACTATGGCTACACCTTC
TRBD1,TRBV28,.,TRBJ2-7,CASSPQQGAREQYF,TGTGCCAGCAGTCCTCAACAGGGGGCGAGGGAGCAGTACTTC
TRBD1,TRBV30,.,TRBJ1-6,CAWSGDRGTWNNSPLHF,TGTGCCTGGAGTGGAGACAGGGGGACCTGGAATAATTCACCCCTCCACTTT
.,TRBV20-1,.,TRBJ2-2,CSASWGLWLFF,TGCAGTGCTAGTTGGGGACTGTGGCTGTTTTTT
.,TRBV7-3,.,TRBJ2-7,CASSLSWDTLQYF,TGTGCCAGCAGCTTAAGTTGGGACACCCTTCAGTACTTC
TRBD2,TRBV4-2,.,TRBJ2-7,CASSLGGGEVAYEQYF,TGTGCCAGCAGCCTGGGCGGGGGGGAAGTAGCCTACGAGCAGTACTTC
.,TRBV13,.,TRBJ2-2,CASSRAGPGELFF,TGTGCCAGCAGCCGCGCTGGTCCCGGGGAGCTGTTTTTT
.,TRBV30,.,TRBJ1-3,CAWNRFISGNTIYF,TGTGCCTGGAACAGGTTTATCTCTGGAAACACCATATATTTT
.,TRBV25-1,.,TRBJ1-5,CASSDPGSNQPQHF,TGTGCCAGCAGTGATCCAGGGAGCAATCAGCCCCAGCATTTT
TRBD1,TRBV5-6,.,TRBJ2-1,CASSSPGQGASVYNEQFF,TGTGCCAGCAGCTCCCCGGGACAGGGGGCAAGTGTTTACAATGAGCAGTTCTTC
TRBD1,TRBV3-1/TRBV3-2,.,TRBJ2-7,CASSQEEPGTGTYEQYF,TGTGCCAGCAGCCAAGAGGAGCCGGGGACAGGTACCTACGAGCAGTACTTC
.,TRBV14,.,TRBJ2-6,CASSHLPGIAGANVLTF,TGTGCCAGCAGCCATCTTCCAGGGATCGCTGGGGCCAACGTCCTGACTTTC
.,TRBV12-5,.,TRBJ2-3,CASTPGPGASDTQYF,TGTGCTAGTACTCCGGGGCCAGGGGCTTCAGATACGCAGTATTTT
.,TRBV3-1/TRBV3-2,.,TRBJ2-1,CASSQGDWEQFF,TGTGCCAGCAGCCAAGGGGACTGGGAGCAGTTCTTC
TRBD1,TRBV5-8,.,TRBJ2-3,CASSYTGTGLTDTQYF,TGTGCCAGCAGTTACACCGGGACAGGGCTCACAGATACGCAGTATTTT
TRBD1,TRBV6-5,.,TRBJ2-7,CASRDRGAGYEQYF,TGTGCCAGCCGGGACAGGGGCGCGGGTTACGAGCAGTACTTC
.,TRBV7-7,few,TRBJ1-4,CASSRGLNEKLFF,TGTGCTAGCAGCCGAGGCCTCAATGAAAAACTGTTTTTT
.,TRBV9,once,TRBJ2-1,CASSVVSLGARNEQFF,TGTGCCAGCAGCGTAGTATCGCTGGGGGCGAGGAATGAGCAGTTCTTC
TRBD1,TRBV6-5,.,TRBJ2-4,CASSSAGQGKNIQYF,TGTGCCAGCAGCTCAGCCGGACAGGGGAAAAACATTCAGTACTTC
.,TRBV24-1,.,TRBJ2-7,CATSVPTPSYEQYF,TGTGCCACCAGTGTCCCGACACCCTCCTACGAGCAGTACTTC
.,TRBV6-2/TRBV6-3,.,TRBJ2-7,CASSYSGRGLYEQYF,TGTGCCAGCAGTTACAGCGGCAGGGGCTTGTACGAGCAGTACTTC
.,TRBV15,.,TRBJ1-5,CATSRDVRSNQPQHF,TGTGCCACCAGCAGAGATGTGCGGAGCAATCAGCCCCAGCATTTT
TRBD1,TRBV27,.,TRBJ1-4,CASSFSGTEGIKLFF,TGTGCCAGCAGTTTCTCCGGGACAGAGGGCATAAAACTGTTTTTT
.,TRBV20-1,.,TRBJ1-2,CSANRGGGYTF,TGCAGTGCTAACCGGGGGGGCGGCTACACCTTC
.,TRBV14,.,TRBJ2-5,CASSQDLGAGETQYF,TGTGCCAGCAGCCAAGATTTGGGGGCTGGGGAGACCCAGTACTTC